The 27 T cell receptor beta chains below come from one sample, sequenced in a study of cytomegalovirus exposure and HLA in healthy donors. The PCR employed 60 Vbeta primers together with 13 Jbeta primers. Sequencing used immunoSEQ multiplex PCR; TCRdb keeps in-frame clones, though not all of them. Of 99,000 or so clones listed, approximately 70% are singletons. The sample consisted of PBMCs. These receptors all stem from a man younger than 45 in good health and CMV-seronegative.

The CDR3 loop is CASSAQTGANTEAFF. The CDR3 DNA reads as TGTGCCAGCAGCGCCCAGACAGGGGCAAACACTGAAGCTTTCTTT. The chain is built from TRBV9 and TRBJ1-1; 8 bases agree with TRBD1. The CDR3 covers 15 residues. CDR1 is SGDLS, CDR2 YYNGEE, per germline. The junction had 6 bases not matched to a gene; V was cut back by 3 bases and J by 2 bases.

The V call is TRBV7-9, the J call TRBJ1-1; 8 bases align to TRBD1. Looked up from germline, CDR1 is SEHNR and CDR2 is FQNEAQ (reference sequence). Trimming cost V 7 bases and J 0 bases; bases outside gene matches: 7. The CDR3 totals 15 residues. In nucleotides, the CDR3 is TGTGCCAGCACCCCCCGGGACAGGATGAACACTGAAGCTTTCTTT. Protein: CASTPRDRMNTEAFF.

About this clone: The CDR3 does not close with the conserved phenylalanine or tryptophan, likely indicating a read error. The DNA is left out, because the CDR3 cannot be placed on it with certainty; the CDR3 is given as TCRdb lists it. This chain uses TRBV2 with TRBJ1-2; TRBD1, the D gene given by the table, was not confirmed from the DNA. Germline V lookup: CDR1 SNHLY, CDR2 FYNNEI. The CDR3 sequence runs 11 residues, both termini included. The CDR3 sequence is CASSTGQLLVY.

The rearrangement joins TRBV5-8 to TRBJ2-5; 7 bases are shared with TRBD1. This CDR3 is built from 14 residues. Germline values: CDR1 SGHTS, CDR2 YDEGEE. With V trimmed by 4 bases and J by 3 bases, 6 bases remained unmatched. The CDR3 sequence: CASSRPGTEETQYF. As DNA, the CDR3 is TGTGCCAGCAGCCGACCCGGGACAGAAGAGACCCAGTACTTC.

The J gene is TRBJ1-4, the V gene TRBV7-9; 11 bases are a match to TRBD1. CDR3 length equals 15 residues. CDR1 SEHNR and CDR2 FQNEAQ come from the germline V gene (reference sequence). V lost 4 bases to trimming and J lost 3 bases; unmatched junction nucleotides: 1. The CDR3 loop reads CASSWGQGANEKLFF. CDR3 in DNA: TGTGCCAGCAGCTGGGGACAGGGGGCTAATGAAAAACTGTTTTTT.

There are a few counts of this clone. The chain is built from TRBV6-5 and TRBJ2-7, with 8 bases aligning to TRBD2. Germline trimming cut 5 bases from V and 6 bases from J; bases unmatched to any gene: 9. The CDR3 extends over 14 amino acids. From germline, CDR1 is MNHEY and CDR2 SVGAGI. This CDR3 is CASSRKAGEAEQYF. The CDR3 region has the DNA TGTGCCAGCAGTCGCAAAGCGGGAGAGGCCGAGCAGTACTTC.

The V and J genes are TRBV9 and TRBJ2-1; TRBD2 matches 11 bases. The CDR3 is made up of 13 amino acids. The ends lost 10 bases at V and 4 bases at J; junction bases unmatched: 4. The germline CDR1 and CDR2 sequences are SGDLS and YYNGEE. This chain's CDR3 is CASGLAGYNEQFF. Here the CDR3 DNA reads TGTGCCTCAGGACTAGCGGGTTACAATGAGCAGTTCTTC.

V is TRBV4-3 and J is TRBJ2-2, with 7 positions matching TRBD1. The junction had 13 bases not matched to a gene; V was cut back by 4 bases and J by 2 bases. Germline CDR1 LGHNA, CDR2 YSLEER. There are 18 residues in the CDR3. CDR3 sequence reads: CASSLGTATNQNTGELFF. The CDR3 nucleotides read TGCGCCAGCAGCCTCGGGACAGCTACAAACCAAAACACCGGGGAGCTGTTTTTT.

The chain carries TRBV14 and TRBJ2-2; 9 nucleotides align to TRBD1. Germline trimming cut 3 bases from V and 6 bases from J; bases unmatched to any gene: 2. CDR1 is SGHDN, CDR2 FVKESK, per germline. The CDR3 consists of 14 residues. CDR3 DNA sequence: TGTGCCAGCAGCCATGGGACAGGGCCCGGGGAGCTGTTTTTT. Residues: CASSHGTGPGELFF.

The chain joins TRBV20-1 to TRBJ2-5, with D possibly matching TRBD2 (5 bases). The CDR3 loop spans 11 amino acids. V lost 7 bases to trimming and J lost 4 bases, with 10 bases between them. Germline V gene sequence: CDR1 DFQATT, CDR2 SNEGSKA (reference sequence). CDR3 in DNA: TGCAGTGTAAGGGCGGGAGAGACCCAGTACTTC. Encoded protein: CSVRAGETQYF.

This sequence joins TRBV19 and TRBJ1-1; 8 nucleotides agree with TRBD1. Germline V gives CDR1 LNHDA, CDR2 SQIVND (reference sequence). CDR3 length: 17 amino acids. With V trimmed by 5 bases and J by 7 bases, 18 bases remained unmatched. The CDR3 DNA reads TGTGCCAGTAGTTCCAGAGGGGGGCAGGGGGCTCACGGTGAAGCTTTCTTT. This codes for CASSSRGGQGAHGEAFF.

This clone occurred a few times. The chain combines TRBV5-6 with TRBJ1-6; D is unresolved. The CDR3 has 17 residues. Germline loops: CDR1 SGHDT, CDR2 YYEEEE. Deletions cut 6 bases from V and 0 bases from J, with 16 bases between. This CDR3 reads CASTVGGGSSYNSPLHF. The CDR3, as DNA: TGTGCCAGCACCGTGGGAGGCGGGAGCTCCTATAATTCACCCCTCCACTTT.

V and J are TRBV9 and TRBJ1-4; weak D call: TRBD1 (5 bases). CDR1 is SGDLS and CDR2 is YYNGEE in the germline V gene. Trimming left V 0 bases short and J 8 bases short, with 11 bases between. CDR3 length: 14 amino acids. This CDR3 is CASSVDGQREKLFF. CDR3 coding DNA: TGTGCCAGCAGCGTAGATGGACAACGGGAAAAACTGTTTTTT.

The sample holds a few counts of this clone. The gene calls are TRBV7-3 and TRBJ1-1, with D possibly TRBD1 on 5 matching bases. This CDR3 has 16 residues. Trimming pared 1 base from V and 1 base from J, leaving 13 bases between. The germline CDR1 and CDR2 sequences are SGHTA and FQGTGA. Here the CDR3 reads CASSLMGGPRNTEAFF. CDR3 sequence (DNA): TGTGCCAGCAGCTTAATGGGGGGACCGAGGAACACTGAAGCTTTCTTT.

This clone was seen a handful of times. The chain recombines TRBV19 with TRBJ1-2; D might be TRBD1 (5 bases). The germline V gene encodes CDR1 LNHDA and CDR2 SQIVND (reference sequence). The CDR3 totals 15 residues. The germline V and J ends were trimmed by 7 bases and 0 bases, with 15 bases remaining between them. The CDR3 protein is CASMGQGKANYGYTF. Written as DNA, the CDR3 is TGTGCCAGTATGGGTCAGGGAAAAGCTAACTATGGCTACACCTTC.

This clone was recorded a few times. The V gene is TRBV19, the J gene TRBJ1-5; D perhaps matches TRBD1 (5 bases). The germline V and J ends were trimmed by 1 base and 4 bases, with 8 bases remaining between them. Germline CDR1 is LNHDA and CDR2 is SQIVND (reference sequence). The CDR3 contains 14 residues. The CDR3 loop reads CASSIVGGNQPQHF. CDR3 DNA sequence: TGTGCCAGTAGTATAGTGGGGGGGAATCAGCCCCAGCATTTT.

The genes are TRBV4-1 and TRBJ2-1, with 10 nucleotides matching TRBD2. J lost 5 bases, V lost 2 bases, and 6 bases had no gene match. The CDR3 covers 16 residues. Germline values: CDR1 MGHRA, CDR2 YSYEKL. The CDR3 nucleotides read TGCGCCAGCAGCCAACCGACTAGCGGGCAAAACAATGAGCAGTTCTTC. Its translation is CASSQPTSGQNNEQFF.

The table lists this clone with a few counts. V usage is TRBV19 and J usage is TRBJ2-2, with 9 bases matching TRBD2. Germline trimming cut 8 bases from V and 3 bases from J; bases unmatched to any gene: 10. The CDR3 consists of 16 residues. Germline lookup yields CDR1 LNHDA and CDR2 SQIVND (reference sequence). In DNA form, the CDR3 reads TGTGCCAGTGGGGATTCTAGCGGGACTTACACCGGGGAGCTGTTTTTT. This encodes CASGDSSGTYTGELFF.

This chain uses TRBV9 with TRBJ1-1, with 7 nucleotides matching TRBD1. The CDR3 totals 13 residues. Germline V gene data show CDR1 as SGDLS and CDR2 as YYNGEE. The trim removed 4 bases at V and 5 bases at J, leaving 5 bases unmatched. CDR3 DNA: TGTGCCAGCAGCACAGGGGTACAGACTGAAGCTTTCTTT. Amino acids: CASSTGVQTEAFF.

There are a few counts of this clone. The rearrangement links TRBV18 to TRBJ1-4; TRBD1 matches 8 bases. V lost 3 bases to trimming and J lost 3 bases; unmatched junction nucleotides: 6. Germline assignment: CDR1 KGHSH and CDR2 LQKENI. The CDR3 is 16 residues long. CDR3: CASSPGTGQSNEKLFF. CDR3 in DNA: TGTGCCAGCTCACCCGGGACAGGCCAATCTAATGAAAAACTGTTTTTT.

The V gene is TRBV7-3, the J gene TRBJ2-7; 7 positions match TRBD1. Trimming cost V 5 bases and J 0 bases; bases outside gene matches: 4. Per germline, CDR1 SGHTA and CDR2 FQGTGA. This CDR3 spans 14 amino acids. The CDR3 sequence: CASSAGTASYEQYF. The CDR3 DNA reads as TGTGCCAGCAGCGCCGGGACAGCCTCCTACGAGCAGTACTTC.

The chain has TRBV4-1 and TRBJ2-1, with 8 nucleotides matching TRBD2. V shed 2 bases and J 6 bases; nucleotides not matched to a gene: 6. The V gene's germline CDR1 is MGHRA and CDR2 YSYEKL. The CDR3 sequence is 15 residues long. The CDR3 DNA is TGCGCCAGCAGCCAATCGGGAGGGATCCGCAATGAGCAGTTCTTC. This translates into CASSQSGGIRNEQFF.

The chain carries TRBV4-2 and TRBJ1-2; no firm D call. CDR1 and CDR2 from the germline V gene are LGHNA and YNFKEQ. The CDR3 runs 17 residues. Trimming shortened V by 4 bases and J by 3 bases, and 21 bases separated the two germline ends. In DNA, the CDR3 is TGTGCCAGCAGCCCCAACCCCGAGGGTCGAATGGACTATGGCTACACCTTC. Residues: CASSPNPEGRMDYGYTF.

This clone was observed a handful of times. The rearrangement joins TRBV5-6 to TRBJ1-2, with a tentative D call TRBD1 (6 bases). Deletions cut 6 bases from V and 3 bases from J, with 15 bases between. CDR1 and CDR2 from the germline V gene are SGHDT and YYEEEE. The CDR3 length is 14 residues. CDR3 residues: CASKRQASYYGYTF. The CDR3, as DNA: TGTGCCAGCAAGAGACAGGCGTCTTACTATGGCTACACCTTC.

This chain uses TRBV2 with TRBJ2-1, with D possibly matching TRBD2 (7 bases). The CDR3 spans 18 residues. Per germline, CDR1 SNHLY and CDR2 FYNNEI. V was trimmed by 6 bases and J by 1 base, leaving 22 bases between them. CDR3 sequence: CASRGGGQDGKSYNEQFF. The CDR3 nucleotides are TGTGCCAGCAGGGGAGGGGGTCAGGACGGGAAGTCCTACAATGAGCAGTTCTTC.

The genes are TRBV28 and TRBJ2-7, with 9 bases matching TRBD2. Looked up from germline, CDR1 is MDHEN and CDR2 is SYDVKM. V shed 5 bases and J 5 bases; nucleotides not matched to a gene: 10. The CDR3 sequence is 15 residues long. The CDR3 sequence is CASSATGTSLDEQYF. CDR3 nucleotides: TGTGCCAGCAGTGCAACCGGGACTAGCCTCGACGAGCAGTACTTC.

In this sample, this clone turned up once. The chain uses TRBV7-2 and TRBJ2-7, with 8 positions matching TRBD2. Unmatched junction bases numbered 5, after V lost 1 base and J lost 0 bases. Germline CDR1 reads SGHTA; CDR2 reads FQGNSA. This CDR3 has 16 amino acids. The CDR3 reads CASSLGLASNSYEQYF. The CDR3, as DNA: TGTGCCAGCAGCTTAGGACTAGCGTCTAACTCCTACGAGCAGTACTTC.